This TCR beta chain is drawn from a study of blood T cell repertoires in COVID-19. V lost 5 bases and J lost 12, with 15 bases in between. The germline V gene has CDR1 DFQATT and CDR2 SNEGSKA (reference sequence). CDR3 length: 11 amino acids. Sequencing used immunoSEQ multiplex PCR; TCRdb keeps in-frame clones, though not all of them. This sample carries about 120,000 clones, roughly nine tenths of them seen once, and the ten largest clones take roughly 1.9%. This TCR was recovered from a human donor with active COVID-19. The donor label of this sample is uncertain. The chain links TRBV20-1 to TRBJ2-3; a possible D gene is TRBD2 (5 bases). The source material was peripheral blood. Here the CDR3 reads CSAWTGIRQYF. The CDR3 nucleotides are TGCAGTGCTTGGACGGGGATACGCCAGTATTTT.